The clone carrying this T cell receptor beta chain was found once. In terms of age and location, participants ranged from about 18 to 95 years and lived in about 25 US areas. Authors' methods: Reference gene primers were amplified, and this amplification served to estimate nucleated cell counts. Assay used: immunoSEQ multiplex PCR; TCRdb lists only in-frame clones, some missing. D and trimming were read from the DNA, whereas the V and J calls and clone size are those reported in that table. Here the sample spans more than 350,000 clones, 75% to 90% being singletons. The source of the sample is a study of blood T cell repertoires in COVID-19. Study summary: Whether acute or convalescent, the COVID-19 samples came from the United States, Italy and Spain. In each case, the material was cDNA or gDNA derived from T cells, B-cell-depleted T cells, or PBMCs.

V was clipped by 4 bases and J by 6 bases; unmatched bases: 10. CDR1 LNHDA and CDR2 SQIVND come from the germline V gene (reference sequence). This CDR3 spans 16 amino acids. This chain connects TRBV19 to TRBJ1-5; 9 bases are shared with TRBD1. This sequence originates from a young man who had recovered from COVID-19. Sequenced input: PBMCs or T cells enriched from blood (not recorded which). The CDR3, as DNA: TGTGCCAGTAGTAACCTTCCGGGACAGGGCGGTCAGCCCCAGCATTTT. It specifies CASSNLPGQGGQPQHF.